This TCR beta chain was obtained from a study of T cell repertoires in cytomegalovirus infection. Overall study context: Signatures in public TCR beta sequences pointed to both CMV infection and matching HLA type. Study observations and caveats: In two of eight donors, the top clonotype was HLA-C-restricted CMV-specific. Totalled public TCR beta family frequency picked out people who carried CMV plus the relevant HLA.

The CDR3 loop spans 12 amino acids. V gave up 4 bases and J gave up 11 bases, with 12 bases separating them. CDR1 is SEHNR, CDR2 FQNEAQ, per germline (reference sequence). TCRdb passed the reads through MiXCR, listing each CDR3 protein once. The sample records around 630,000 distinct CDR3 sequences, approximately 24% being singletons. In this sample, this clonotype turned up many times. Its specificity is not known. The chain has TRBV7-9 and TRBJ1-5; D not certain. Sample: CD8+ T cells from PBMCs. This clonotype was sampled from a human donor in good health (CMV status not recorded). Some clones in this sample may be carry-over from other donors' samples. The CDR3 loop is CASSSDERAQHF. DNA of the CDR3: TGTGCCAGCAGCTCTGATGAAAGGGCCCAGCATTTT.